The rows below give T cell receptor beta chains drawn from one sample of a study of blood T cell repertoires in COVID-19. Only in-frame clones appear in the TCRdb table, and some are missing; sequencing was by immunoSEQ multiplex PCR. Of fewer than 150,000 clones in the sample, about four fifths are singletons; the top ten hold 5.5% to 7%. Material: peripheral blood. The receptors here all came from a human donor in a cohort sampled during active COVID-19. CDR3s include the opening cysteine and the closing phenylalanine or tryptophan. D genes are given only for firm matches. Clone size appears in some rows only: once, few, many, or a class for an expanded clone.

d_call	j_call	clone_size	v_call	cdr3_aa	cdr3_nt
TRBD1	TRBJ1-1	-	TRBV6-2/TRBV6-3	CASRYPGTGGRSVLNTEAFF	TGTGCCAGCAGGTACCCCGGGACAGGGGGCAGGAGTGTTCTGAACACTGAAGCTTTCTTT
TRBD1	TRBJ1-6	-	TRBV5-5	CASSLEGQGSPLHF	TGTGCCAGCAGCTTGGAAGGACAGGGTTCACCCCTCCACTTT
-	TRBJ1-3	-	TRBV19	CASSLGSSGNTIYF	TGTGCCAGTAGTTTGGGGAGCTCTGGAAACACCATATATTTT
-	TRBJ2-5	-	TRBV4-3	CASSQYYASDREGETQYF	TGCGCCAGCAGCCAATATTACGCCTCGGACAGGGAGGGGGAGACCCAGTACTTC
TRBD1	TRBJ1-3	-	TRBV10-1	CASTWDRNGNTIYF	TGCGCCAGCACTTGGGACAGGAACGGAAACACCATATATTTT
-	TRBJ1-1	-	TRBV11-3	CARRRGEAFF	TGTGCCAGGCGTAGGGGGGAAGCTTTCTTT
-	TRBJ1-4	-	TRBV3-1/TRBV3-2	CASSSGAPPGEKLFF	TGTGCCAGCAGCTCAGGGGCGCCTCCAGGGGAAAAACTGTTTTTT
TRBD1	TRBJ1-5	few	TRBV2	CASRAGQGVSNQPQHF	TGTGCCAGCAGGGCGGGACAGGGAGTTAGCAATCAGCCCCAGCATTTT
-	TRBJ1-6	-	TRBV6-2/TRBV6-3	CASSSDKAGHNSPLHF	TGTGCCAGCAGTTCTGACAAGGCGGGCCATAATTCACCCCTCCACTTT
-	TRBJ2-7	-	TRBV19	CASSARDSYEQYF	TGTGCCAGTAGTGCCAGGGACTCCTACGAGCAGTACTTC
-	TRBJ1-1	-	TRBV4-2	CASSQEGAGLVNTEAFF	TGTGCCAGCAGCCAAGAAGGGGCAGGGTTAGTGAACACTGAAGCTTTCTTT
-	TRBJ2-2	once	TRBV11-2	CASSLVRPRGLVNTGELFF	TGTGCCAGCAGCTTAGTTCGCCCCCGGGGGTTAGTCAATACCGGGGAGCTGTTTTTT
-	TRBJ1-2	once	TRBV7-2	CASSSTLGGSGYTF	-
-	TRBJ2-5	-	TRBV5-1	CASRPRDTHLPETQYF	TGCGCCAGCAGGCCCCGGGACACCCACCTTCCAGAGACCCAGTACTTC
-	TRBJ1-4	once	TRBV15	CATSRRVDEKLFF	TGTGCCACCAGCAGGAGGGTGGACGAAAAACTGTTTTTT
-	TRBJ2-4	-	TRBV5-5	CASSLRELAKNIQYF	TGTGCCAGCAGCTTGCGAGAACTAGCCAAAAACATTCAGTACTTC
TRBD1	TRBJ2-5	-	TRBV5-1	CASSSRTGLETQYF	TGCGCCAGCAGCTCCCGGACAGGGCTAGAGACCCAGTACTTC
-	TRBJ2-2	-	TRBV18	CASSPQKSGNTGELFF	TGTGCCAGCTCACCACAAAAATCAGGGAACACCGGGGAGCTGTTTTTT
TRBD1	TRBJ2-1	-	TRBV15	CATSSIWTGFNEQFF	TGTGCCACCAGCAGTATCTGGACAGGGTTTAATGAGCAGTTCTTC
-	TRBJ2-7	-	TRBV28	CASSLVARGLREQYF	TGTGCCAGCAGTTTAGTGGCGCGGGGTTTACGGGAGCAGTACTTC
TRBD1	TRBJ2-7	-	TRBV6-6	CASSPTDRASYEQYF	TGTGCCAGCAGCCCCACAGACAGGGCCTCCTACGAGCAGTACTTC
-	TRBJ1-2	-	TRBV30	CAWSVTGLGNYGYTF	TGTGCCTGGAGCGTGACAGGCCTCGGCAACTATGGCTACACCTTC
-	TRBJ1-1	-	TRBV5-4	CASSAAQGEAFF	TGTGCCAGCAGCGCTGCTCAGGGCGAGGCTTTCTTT